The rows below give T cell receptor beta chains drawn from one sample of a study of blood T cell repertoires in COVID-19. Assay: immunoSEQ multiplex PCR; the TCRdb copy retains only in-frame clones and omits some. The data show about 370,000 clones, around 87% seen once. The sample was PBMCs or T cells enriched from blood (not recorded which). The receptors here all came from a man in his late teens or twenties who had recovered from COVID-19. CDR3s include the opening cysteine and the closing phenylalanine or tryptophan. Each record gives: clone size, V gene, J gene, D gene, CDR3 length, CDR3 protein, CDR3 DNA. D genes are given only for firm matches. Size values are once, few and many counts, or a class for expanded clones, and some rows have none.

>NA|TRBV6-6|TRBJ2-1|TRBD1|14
CASTSTGVYNEQFF
TGTGCCAGCACCTCGACAGGGGTTTACAATGAGCAGTTCTTC
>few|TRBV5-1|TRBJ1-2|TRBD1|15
CASSLDAGQVYGYTF
TGCGCCAGCAGCTTGGATGCAGGACAGGTATATGGCTACACCTTC
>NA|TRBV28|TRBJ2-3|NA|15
CASTGDSSRTDTQYF
TGTGCCAGCACTGGAGACAGTTCTCGCACAGATACGCAGTATTTT
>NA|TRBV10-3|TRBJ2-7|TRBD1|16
CAISETRQGRSYEQYF
TGTGCCATCAGTGAGACGAGACAGGGAAGGTCCTACGAGCAGTACTTC
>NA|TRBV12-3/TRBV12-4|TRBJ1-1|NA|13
CASSQGRGTEAFF
TGTGCCAGCAGTCAGGGGCGAGGCACTGAAGCTTTCTTT
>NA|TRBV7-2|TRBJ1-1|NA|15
CASSLAKTANTEAFF
TGTGCCAGCAGCTTGGCCAAGACAGCGAACACTGAAGCTTTCTTT
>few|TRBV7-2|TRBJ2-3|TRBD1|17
CASSQRQGRGATDTQYF
TGTGCCAGCAGCCAACGACAGGGGCGAGGAGCCACAGATACGCAGTATTTT
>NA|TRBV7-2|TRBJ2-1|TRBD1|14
CASSPRQGWDEQFF
TGTGCCAGCAGCCCCAGACAGGGTTGGGATGAGCAGTTCTTC
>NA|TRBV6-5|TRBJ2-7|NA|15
CASSPASGYSYEQYF
TGTGCCAGCAGTCCCGCAAGCGGCTACTCCTACGAGCAGTACTTC
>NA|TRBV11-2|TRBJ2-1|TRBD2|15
CASTHTLASGSRQFF
TGTGCCAGCACACACACCCTGGCTAGCGGGAGTAGGCAGTTCTTC
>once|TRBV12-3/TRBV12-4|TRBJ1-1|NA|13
CASSGHLNTEAFF
TGTGCCAGCAGTGGACACCTGAACACTGAAGCTTTCTTT